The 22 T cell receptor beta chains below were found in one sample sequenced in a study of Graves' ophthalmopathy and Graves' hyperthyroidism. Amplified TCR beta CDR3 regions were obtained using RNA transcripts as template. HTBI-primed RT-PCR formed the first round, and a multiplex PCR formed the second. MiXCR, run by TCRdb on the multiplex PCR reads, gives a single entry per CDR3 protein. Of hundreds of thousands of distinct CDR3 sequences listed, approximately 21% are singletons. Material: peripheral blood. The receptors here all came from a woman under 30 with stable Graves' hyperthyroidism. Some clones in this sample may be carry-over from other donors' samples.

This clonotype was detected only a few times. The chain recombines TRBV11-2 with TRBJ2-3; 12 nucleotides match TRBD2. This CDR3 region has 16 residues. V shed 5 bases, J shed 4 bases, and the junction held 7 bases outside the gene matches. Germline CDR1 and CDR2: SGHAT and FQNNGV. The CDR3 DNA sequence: TGTGCCAGCAGCCCGACTAGCGGGGGAGGGGCAGATACGCAGTATTTT. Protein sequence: CASSPTSGGGADTQYF.

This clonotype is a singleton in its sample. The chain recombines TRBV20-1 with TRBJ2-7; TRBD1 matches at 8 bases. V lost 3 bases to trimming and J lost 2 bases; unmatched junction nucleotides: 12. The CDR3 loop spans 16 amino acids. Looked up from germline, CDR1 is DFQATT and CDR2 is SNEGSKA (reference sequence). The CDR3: CSASSPRTGRPYEQYF. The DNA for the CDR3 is TGCAGTGCTAGCAGCCCAAGGACAGGGCGCCCCTACGAGCAGTACTTC.

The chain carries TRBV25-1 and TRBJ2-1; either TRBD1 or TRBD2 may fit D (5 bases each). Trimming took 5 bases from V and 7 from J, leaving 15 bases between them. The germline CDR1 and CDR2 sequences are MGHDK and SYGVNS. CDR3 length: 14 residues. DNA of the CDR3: TGTGCCAGCAGTTTGGGGGAGACAGTAAATGAGCAGTTCTTC. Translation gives CASSLGETVNEQFF.

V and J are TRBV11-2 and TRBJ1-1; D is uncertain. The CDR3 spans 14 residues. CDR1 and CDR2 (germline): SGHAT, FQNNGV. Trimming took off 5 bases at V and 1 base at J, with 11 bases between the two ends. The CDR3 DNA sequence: TGTGCCAGCAGCCGCGACCCGTCGAACACTGAAGCTTTCTTT. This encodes CASSRDPSNTEAFF.

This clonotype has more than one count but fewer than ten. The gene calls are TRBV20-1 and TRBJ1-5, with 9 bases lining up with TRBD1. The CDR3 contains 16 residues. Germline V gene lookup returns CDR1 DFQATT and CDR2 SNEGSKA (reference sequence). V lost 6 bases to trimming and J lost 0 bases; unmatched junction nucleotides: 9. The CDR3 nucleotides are TGCAGTGCGGAGGACAGGGGCCCCCGTAGCAATCAGCCCCAGCATTTT. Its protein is CSAEDRGPRSNQPQHF.

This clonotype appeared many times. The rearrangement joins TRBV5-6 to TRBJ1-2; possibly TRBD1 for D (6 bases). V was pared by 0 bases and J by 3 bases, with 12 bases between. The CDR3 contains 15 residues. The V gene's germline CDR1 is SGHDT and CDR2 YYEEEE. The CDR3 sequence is CASSLASGVDYGYTF. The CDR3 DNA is TGTGCCAGCAGCTTGGCCTCAGGGGTAGACTATGGCTACACCTTC.

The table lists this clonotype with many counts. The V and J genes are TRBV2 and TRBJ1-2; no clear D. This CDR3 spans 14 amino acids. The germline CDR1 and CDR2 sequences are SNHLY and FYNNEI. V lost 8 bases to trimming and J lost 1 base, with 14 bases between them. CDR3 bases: TGTGCCAGCGTCGTGGGTAGAGTTAACTATGGCTACACCTTC. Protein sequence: CASVVGRVNYGYTF.

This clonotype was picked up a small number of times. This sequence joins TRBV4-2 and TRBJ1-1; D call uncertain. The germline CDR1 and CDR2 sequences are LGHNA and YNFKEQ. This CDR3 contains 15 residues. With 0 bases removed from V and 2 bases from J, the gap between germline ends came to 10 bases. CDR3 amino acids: CASSQEGVSNTEAFF. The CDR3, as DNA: TGTGCCAGCAGCCAAGAGGGAGTGAGTAACACTGAAGCTTTCTTT.

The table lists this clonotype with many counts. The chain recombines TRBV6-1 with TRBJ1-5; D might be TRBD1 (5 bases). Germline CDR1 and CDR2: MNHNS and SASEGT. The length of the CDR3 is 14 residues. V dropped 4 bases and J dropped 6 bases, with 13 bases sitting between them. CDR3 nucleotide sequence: TGTGCCAGCAGTGGGAGCCTGGGGCCTCAGCCCCAGCATTTT. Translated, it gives CASSGSLGPQPQHF.

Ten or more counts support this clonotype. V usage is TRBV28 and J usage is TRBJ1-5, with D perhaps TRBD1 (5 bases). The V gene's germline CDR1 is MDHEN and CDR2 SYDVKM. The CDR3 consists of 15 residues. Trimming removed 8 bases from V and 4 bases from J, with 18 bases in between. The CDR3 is CASSVRAVRNQPQHF. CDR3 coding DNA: TGTGCCAGCTCAGTCAGGGCCGTCCGGAATCAGCCCCAGCATTTT.

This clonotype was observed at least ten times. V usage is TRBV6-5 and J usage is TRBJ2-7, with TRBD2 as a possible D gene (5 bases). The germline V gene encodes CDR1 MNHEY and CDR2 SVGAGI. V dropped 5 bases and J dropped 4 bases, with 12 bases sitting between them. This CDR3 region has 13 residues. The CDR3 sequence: CASSPGLTYEQYF. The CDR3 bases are TGTGCCAGCAGTCCTGGACTTACTTACGAGCAGTACTTC.

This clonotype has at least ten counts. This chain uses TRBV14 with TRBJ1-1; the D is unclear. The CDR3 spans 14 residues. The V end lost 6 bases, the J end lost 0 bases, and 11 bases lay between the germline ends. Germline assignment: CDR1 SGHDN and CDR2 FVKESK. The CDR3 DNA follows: TGTGCCAGCAGTCCACGGAATATGAACACTGAAGCTTTCTTT. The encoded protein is CASSPRNMNTEAFF.

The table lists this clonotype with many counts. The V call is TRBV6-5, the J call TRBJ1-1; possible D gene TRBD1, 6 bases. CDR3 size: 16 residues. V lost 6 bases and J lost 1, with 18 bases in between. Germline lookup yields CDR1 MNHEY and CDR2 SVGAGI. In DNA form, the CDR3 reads TGTGCCAGCAGGACTCTTACCGACAGGCCGAACACTGAAGCTTTCTTT. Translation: CASRTLTDRPNTEAFF.

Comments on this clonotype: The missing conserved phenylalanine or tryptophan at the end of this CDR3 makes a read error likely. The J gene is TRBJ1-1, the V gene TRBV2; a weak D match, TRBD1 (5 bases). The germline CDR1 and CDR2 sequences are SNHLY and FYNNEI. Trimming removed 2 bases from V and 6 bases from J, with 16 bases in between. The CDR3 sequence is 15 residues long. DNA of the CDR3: TGTGCCAGCAGTGAATCGGGGATGTCAGGGTCTGAAGCTTTCGTT. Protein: CASSESGMSGSEAFV.

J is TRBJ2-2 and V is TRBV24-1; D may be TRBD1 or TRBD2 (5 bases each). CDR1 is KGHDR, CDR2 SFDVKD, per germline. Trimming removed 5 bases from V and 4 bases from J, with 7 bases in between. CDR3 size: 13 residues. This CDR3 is CATSGGSTGELFF. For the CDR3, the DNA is TGTGCCACCAGTGGGGGGAGCACCGGGGAGCTGTTTTTT.

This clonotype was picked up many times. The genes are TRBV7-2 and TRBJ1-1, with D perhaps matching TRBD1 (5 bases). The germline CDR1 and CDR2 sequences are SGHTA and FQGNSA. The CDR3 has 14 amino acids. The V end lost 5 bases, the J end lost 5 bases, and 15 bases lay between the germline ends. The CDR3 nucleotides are TGTGCCAGCAGCCCCCTGGGGGGTCGGACTGAAGCTTTCTTT. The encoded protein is CASSPLGGRTEAFF.

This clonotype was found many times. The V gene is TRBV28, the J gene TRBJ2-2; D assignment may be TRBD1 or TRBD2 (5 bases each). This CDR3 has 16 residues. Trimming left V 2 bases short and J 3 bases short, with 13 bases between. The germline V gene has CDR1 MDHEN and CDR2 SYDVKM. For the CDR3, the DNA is TGTGCCAGCAGTTTACTAGGGACGCTCGACACCGGGGAGCTGTTTTTT. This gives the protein CASSLLGTLDTGELFF.

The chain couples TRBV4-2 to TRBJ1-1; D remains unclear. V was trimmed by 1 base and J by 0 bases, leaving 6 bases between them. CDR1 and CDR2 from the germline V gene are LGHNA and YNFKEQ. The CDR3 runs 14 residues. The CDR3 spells CASSQATVNTEAFF. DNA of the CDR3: TGTGCCAGCAGCCAAGCTACAGTGAACACTGAAGCTTTCTTT.

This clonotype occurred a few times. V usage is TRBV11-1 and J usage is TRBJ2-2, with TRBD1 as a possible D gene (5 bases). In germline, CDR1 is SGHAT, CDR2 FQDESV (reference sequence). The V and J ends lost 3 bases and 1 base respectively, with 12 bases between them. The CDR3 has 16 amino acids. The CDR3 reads CASSFYGTGNTGELFF. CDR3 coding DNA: TGTGCCAGCAGCTTTTATGGAACAGGGAACACCGGGGAGCTGTTTTTT.

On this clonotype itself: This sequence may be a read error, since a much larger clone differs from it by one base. CDR3 amino acids: CASTYGPGQNYEAFF. The CDR3 DNA sequence: TGTGCCAGCACATATGGGCCGGGACAGAATTATGAAGCTTTCTTT. This chain uses TRBV28 with TRBJ1-1; 7 nucleotides match TRBD1. V lost 7 bases to trimming and J lost 7 bases; unmatched junction nucleotides: 15. In germline, CDR1 is MDHEN, CDR2 SYDVKM. CDR3 length: 15 residues.

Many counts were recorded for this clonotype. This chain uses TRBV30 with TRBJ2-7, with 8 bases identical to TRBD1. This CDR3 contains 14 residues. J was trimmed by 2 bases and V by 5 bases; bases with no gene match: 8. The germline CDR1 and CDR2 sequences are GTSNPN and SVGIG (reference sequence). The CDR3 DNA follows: TGTGCCTGGGCGACGGGACAGGTAACCTACGAGCAGTACTTC. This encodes CAWATGQVTYEQYF.

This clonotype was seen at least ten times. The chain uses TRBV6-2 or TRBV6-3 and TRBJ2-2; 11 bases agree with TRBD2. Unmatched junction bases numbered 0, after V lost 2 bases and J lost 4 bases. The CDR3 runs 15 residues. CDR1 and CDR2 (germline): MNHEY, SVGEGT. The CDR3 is CASSYTSGSTGELFF. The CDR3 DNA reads TGTGCCAGCAGTTACACTAGCGGGAGCACCGGGGAGCTGTTTTTT.